The following is a T cell receptor beta chain sequence with its context. The antigen is undetermined. V shed 7 bases and J 0 bases; nucleotides not matched to a gene: 14. The CDR3 contains 17 residues. CDR1 and CDR2 from the germline V gene are LNHDA and SQIVND (reference sequence). This sample is part of a study of regulatory T cells in long-lasting Graves disease. Regarding the study as a whole: Newly diagnosed patients had higher TCR diversity than persistent Graves' patients did.

TCR beta libraries were built with iRepertoire HTBI primers and Arm-PCR of CDR3 regions. MiXCR was run by TCRdb on the multiplex PCR reads, yielding one entry per CDR3 protein. The table has roughly 400,000 distinct CDR3 sequences, under 25% seen once. Documented time point: persistent/refractory GD, antithyroid drugs over 5 years with positive TRAb. RNA from PBMCs was the source of the TCR library. Graves' disease diagnosis relied on American Thyroid Association guidelines. The specimen was peripheral blood mononuclear cells (PBMCs), collected when the disease was refractory, from a patient treated with antithyroid drugs. V and J are TRBV19 and TRBJ1-2; 7 nucleotides match TRBD1. The TCR was taken from a female donor with Graves disease. In DNA form, the CDR3 reads TGTGCCAGTATTCCCCGACCAGGGACAGAAGCTAACTATGGCTACACCTTC. Protein: CASIPRPGTEANYGYTF.